The 21 T cell receptor beta chains below were found in one sample sequenced in a study of blood T cell repertoires in COVID-19. Sequencing used immunoSEQ multiplex PCR; TCRdb keeps in-frame clones, though not all of them. Among some 45,000 clones listed, over 80% were seen once. Sequencing input: peripheral blood. The receptors shown here come from a man aged 60-69 years with active COVID-19.

The chain uses TRBV13 and TRBJ2-2, with D possibly being TRBD1 (6 bases). Trimming left V 5 bases short and J 6 bases short, with 10 bases between. In germline, CDR1 is PRHDT, CDR2 FYEKMQ (reference sequence). The CDR3 is made up of 13 amino acids. The CDR3 is CASSSHRAGELFF. CDR3 coding DNA: TGTGCCAGCAGCAGTCACAGGGCCGGGGAGCTGTTTTTT.

The chain joins TRBV5-4 to TRBJ1-4, with D uncertain. The length of the CDR3 is 14 residues. Trimming took 3 bases from V and 0 from J, leaving 6 bases between them. Per the germline V gene, CDR1 is SGHNT and CDR2 is YYREEE (reference sequence). CDR3 in DNA: TGTGCCAGCAGCTATTACTCAACTAATGAAAAACTGTTTTTT. The encoded protein is CASSYYSTNEKLFF.

This clone appeared once. This rearrangement joins TRBV11-2 to TRBJ1-1; D is uncertain. In germline, CDR1 is SGHAT, CDR2 FQNNGV. V gave up 3 bases and J gave up 3 bases, with 11 bases separating them. The CDR3 is 14 amino acids. The CDR3 nucleotides read TGTGCCAGCAGCTTCCCGCTCGGGGACACTGAAGCTTTCTTT. Its protein is CASSFPLGDTEAFF. Combining the CDR3 with reference TRBV11-2 and TRBJ1-1 gives the whole variable domain EAGVAQSPRYKIIEKRQSVAFWCNPISGHATLYWYQQILGQGPKLLIQFQNNGVVDDSQLPKDRFSAERLKGVDSTLKIQPAKLEDSAVYLCASSFPLGDTEAFFGQGTRLTVV.

CDR3 DNA: TGCAGCGTGGACAGGGGAACTGAAGCTTTCTTT. It specifies CSVDRGTEAFF. V and J are TRBV29-1 and TRBJ1-1; 9 bases match TRBD1. Germline lookup yields CDR1 SQVTM and CDR2 ANQGSEA. This CDR3 has 11 amino acids. V shed 6 bases, J shed 5 bases, and the junction held 1 base outside the gene matches. Drawing the rest from reference TRBV29-1 and TRBJ1-1, the complete variable domain is SAVISQKPSRDICQRGTSLTIQCQVDSQVTMMFWYRQQPGQSLTLIATANQGSEATYESGFVIDKFPISRPNLTFSTLTVSNMSPEDSSIYLCSVDRGTEAFFGQGTRLTVV.

This clone has just one count. CDR3 residues: CASSRWPRASEKLFF. Written as DNA, the CDR3 is TGCGCCAGCAGCCGCTGGCCGAGGGCTTCTGAAAAACTGTTTTTT. The gene calls are TRBV4-3 and TRBJ1-4; unclear D gene. Trimming pared 4 bases from V and 7 bases from J, leaving 16 bases between. The germline gives CDR1 LGHNA, CDR2 YSLEER. The CDR3 is 15 amino acids.

The chain combines TRBV7-2 with TRBJ2-2; D is ambiguous. Trimming left V 4 bases short and J 6 bases short, with 6 bases between. CDR1 and CDR2 (germline): SGHTA, FQGNSA. CDR3 length equals 12 residues. The CDR3 reads CASSSVAGELFF. CDR3 sequence (DNA): TGTGCCAGCAGCTCCGTCGCCGGGGAGCTGTTTTTT.

This clone has only one observation. J is TRBJ2-1 and V is TRBV10-3; tentative D call: TRBD2 (6 bases). Germline V lookup: CDR1 ENHRY, CDR2 SYGVKD. There are 14 residues in the CDR3. Trimming removed 8 bases at V and 6 bases at J, with 17 bases between. CDR3 residues: CAIPLTGSSNEQFF. CDR3 DNA sequence: TGTGCCATCCCTCTAACCGGGAGCAGCAATGAGCAGTTCTTC.

The J gene is TRBJ2-7, the V gene TRBV11-2; TRBD2 matches at 9 bases. Germline assignment: CDR1 SGHAT and CDR2 FQNNGV. This CDR3 contains 18 residues. Unmatched junction bases numbered 15, after V lost 0 bases and J lost 6 bases. In DNA, the CDR3 is TGTGCCAGCAGCTTAGAATGGGTTAGCGGGGGTCCCCAGGGCGAGCAGTACTTC. Translated, it gives CASSLEWVSGGPQGEQYF. The full variable domain, with the rest looked up from reference TRBV11-2 and TRBJ2-7, is EAGVAQSPRYKIIEKRQSVAFWCNPISGHATLYWYQQILGQGPKLLIQFQNNGVVDDSQLPKDRFSAERLKGVDSTLKIQPAKLEDSAVYLCASSLEWVSGGPQGEQYFGPGTRLTVT.

The CDR3 is CASSVMGTSGGHEQFF. The CDR3 DNA reads as TGTGCCAGCAGCGTAATGGGGACTAGCGGGGGACATGAGCAGTTCTTC. The chain joins TRBV9 to TRBJ2-1; 14 bases align to TRBD2. V shed 1 base, J shed 8 bases, and the junction held 5 bases outside the gene matches. CDR1 is SGDLS and CDR2 is YYNGEE in the germline V gene. This CDR3 region has 16 residues. The full variable domain, in which reference TRBV9 and TRBJ2-1 provide the parts outside the CDR3, is DSGVTQTPKHLITATGQRVTLRCSPRSGDLSVYWYQQSLDQGLQFLIQYYNGEERAKGNILERFSAQQFPDLHSELNLSSLELGDSALYFCASSVMGTSGGHEQFFGPGTRLTVL.

This chain uses TRBV4-2 with TRBJ1-5; D is perhaps TRBD1 (6 bases). CDR1 is LGHNA, CDR2 YNFKEQ, per germline. Trimming removed 2 bases at V and 10 bases at J, with 15 bases between. The CDR3 runs 14 residues. The CDR3 sequence: CASSQKDSLFPQHF. Here the CDR3 DNA reads TGTGCCAGCAGCCAAAAGGACAGCCTTTTTCCCCAGCATTTT.

This sequence joins TRBV25-1 and TRBJ2-7; D perhaps matches TRBD2 (6 bases). Germline V gene data show CDR1 as MGHDK and CDR2 as SYGVNS. The V and J ends lost 3 bases and 7 bases respectively, with 13 bases between them. The CDR3 is made up of 13 amino acids. Here the CDR3 DNA reads TGTGCCAGCAGTGAGGTCGGGAGTGGGGAGCAGTACTTC. This encodes CASSEVGSGEQYF.

The rearrangement joins TRBV6-1 to TRBJ2-7, with D possibly being TRBD1 (5 bases). The CDR3 runs to 16 residues. With 0 bases removed from V and 0 bases from J, the gap between germline ends came to 12 bases. CDR1 is MNHNS and CDR2 is SASEGT in the germline V gene. The CDR3 DNA sequence: TGTGCCAGCAGTGAAGCGGGGCAGCAGGGCTCCTACGAGCAGTACTTC. Translating it yields CASSEAGQQGSYEQYF.

This clone is a singleton in its sample. The J gene is TRBJ1-4, the V gene TRBV24-1, with D possibly matching TRBD1 (6 bases). Germline-derived CDR1 and CDR2 are KGHDR and SFDVKD. Trimming shortened V by 3 bases and J by 4 bases, and 11 bases separated the two germline ends. The CDR3 length is 15 residues. The CDR3 reads CATSDRTENNEKLFF. The CDR3 nucleotides read TGTGCCACCAGTGATCGGACAGAAAATAATGAAAAACTGTTTTTT.

The chain recombines TRBV12-3 or TRBV12-4 with TRBJ2-7; 12 bases align to TRBD2. V shed 4 bases and J 6 bases; nucleotides not matched to a gene: 1. This CDR3 is built from 13 residues. Here the CDR3 reads CASSSGLAGEQYF. CDR3 in DNA: TGTGCCAGCAGTTCGGGACTAGCGGGCGAGCAGTACTTC.

The gene calls are TRBV7-2 and TRBJ2-7; possibly TRBD1 for D (5 bases). The ends were cut back, 1 base at V and 5 bases at J, with 12 bases in the middle. The CDR3 loop spans 14 amino acids. Germline V gene sequence: CDR1 SGHTA, CDR2 FQGNSA. As DNA, the CDR3 is TGTGCCAGCAGCTTAGACCCCCAGGGTGACGAGCAGTACTTC. Residues: CASSLDPQGDEQYF.

The chain carries TRBV6-2 or TRBV6-3 and TRBJ2-3; 9 bases align to TRBD2. Germline CDR1 MNHEY, CDR2 SVGEGT. V shed 0 bases, J shed 4 bases, and the junction held 2 bases outside the gene matches. The CDR3 runs 15 residues. Here the CDR3 reads CASSYSRTSADTQYF. In DNA, the CDR3 is TGTGCCAGCAGTTACTCGAGGACTAGCGCAGATACGCAGTATTTT.

The gene calls are TRBV3-1 (or the pseudogene TRBV3-2) and TRBJ2-3; 12 nucleotides line up with TRBD2. Germline CDR1 reads LGHDT; CDR2 reads YNNKEL (reference sequence). The J segment lost 2 bases and the V segment lost 0 bases, leaving 6 bases of the junction unmatched. The CDR3 runs 18 residues. The CDR3 reads CASSQEGLAGYHTDTQYF. In DNA form, the CDR3 reads TGTGCCAGCAGCCAAGAAGGACTAGCGGGATACCACACAGATACGCAGTATTTT.

The chain has TRBV5-6 and TRBJ1-1; D unclear. Germline CDR1 reads SGHDT; CDR2 reads YYEEEE. Trimming removed 0 bases at V and 11 bases at J, with 11 bases between. The length of the CDR3 is 12 residues. CDR3: CASSLGGRQAFF. CDR3 DNA: TGTGCCAGCAGCTTGGGAGGGCGTCAGGCTTTCTTT. The whole variable domain, remainder taken from reference TRBV5-6 and TRBJ1-1, is DAGVTQSPTHLIKTRGQQVTLRCSPKSGHDTVSWYQQALGQGPQFIFQYYEEEERQRGNFPDRFSGHQFPNYSSELNVNALLLGDSALYLCASSLGGRQAFFGQGTRLTVV.

The J gene is TRBJ2-6, the V gene TRBV2; D is possibly TRBD2 (5 bases). The CDR3 sequence is 16 residues long. Trimming left V 0 bases short and J 4 bases short, with 10 bases between. Germline loops: CDR1 SNHLY, CDR2 FYNNEI. This chain's CDR3 is CASSEAGGLGANVLTF. The CDR3 nucleotides read TGTGCCAGCAGTGAAGCAGGAGGCTTAGGGGCCAACGTCCTGACTTTC.

The rearrangement links TRBV3-1 (or the pseudogene TRBV3-2) to TRBJ2-5, with 7 bases that match TRBD2. V dropped 1 base and J dropped 5; count of bases not matched to a gene: 4. This CDR3 is built from 14 residues. Germline loops: CDR1 LGHDT, CDR2 YNNKEL (reference sequence). CDR3 DNA sequence: TGTGCCAGCAGCCAAGGCGGGAGTTTGGAGACCCAGTACTTC. It codes for CASSQGGSLETQYF.

The DNA of the CDR3 is TGTGCCAGCAGTTTATTGAGAGTTCAAGAGACCCAGTACTTC. Its protein is CASSLLRVQETQYF. The chain uses TRBV28 and TRBJ2-5; D gene unclear. The germline V gene has CDR1 MDHEN and CDR2 SYDVKM. The V and J ends lost 1 base and 2 bases respectively, with 8 bases between them. The CDR3 length is 14 residues.